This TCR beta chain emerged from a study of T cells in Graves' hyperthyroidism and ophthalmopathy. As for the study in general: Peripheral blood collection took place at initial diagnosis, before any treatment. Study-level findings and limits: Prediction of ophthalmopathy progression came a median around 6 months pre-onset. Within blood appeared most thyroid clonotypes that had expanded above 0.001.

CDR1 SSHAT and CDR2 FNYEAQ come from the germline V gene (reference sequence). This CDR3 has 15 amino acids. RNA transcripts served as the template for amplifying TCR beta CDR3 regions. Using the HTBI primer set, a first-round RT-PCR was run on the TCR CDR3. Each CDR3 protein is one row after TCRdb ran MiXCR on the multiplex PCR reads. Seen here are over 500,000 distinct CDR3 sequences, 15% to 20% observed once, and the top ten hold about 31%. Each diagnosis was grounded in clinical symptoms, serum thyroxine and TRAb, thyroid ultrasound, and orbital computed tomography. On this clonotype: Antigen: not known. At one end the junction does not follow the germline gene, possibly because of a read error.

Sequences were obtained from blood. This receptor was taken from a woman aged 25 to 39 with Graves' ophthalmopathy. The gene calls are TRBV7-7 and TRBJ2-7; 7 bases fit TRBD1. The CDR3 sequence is CASSLGGQGAYEQYF. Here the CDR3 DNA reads TGTGCTAGCAGCTTAGGCGGGCAGGGGGCCTACGAGCAGTACTTC.